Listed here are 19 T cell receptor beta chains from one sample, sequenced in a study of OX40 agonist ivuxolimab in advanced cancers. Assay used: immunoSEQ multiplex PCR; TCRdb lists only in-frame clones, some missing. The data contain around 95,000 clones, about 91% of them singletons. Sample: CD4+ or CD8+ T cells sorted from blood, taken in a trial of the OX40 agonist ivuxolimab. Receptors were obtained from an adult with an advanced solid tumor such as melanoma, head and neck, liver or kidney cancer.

The CDR3 spells CASSLWGTGNTIYF. The CDR3 DNA sequence: TGTGCCAGCAGCTTATGGGGAACTGGAAACACCATATATTTT. The rearrangement links TRBV5-5 to TRBJ1-3; D not resolved. Germline CDR1 SGHKS, CDR2 YYEKEE (reference sequence). The CDR3 is 14 amino acids. Trimming pared 2 bases from V and 2 bases from J, leaving 8 bases between.

CDR3 region: CASSTGRRGVGTEAFF. In DNA, the CDR3 is TGTGCCAGCAGTACAGGTCGCCGGGGCGTGGGCACTGAAGCTTTCTTT. This chain joins TRBV28 and TRBJ1-1; a possible D gene is TRBD1 (5 bases). V dropped 5 bases and J dropped 4 bases, with 20 bases sitting between them. CDR3 length: 16 residues. CDR1 is MDHEN and CDR2 is SYDVKM in the germline V gene.

This chain's CDR3 is CASSLGGIAHEQFF. The CDR3 DNA sequence: TGTGCCAGCAGTTTGGGTGGGATCGCCCATGAGCAGTTCTTC. The rearrangement uses TRBV28 and TRBJ2-1; D unresolved. V lost 3 bases and J 8 bases, leaving 14 bases between the germline ends. Germline V gives CDR1 MDHEN, CDR2 SYDVKM. The CDR3 consists of 14 residues.

The CDR3 DNA sequence: TGTGCCAGTAGGAGGAGGGACGGGGAGCAGTACTTC. Translated, it gives CASRRRDGEQYF. The chain employs TRBV19 and TRBJ2-7; TRBD2 is a possible D gene (6 bases). The V end lost 6 bases, the J end lost 7 bases, and 13 bases lay between the germline ends. The CDR3 runs 12 residues. The V gene's germline CDR1 is LNHDA and CDR2 SQIVND (reference sequence).

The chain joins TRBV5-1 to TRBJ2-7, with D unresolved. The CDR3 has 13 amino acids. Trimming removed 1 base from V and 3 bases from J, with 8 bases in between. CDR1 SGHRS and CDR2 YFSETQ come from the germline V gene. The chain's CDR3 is CASSLSGFYEQYF. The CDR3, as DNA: TGCGCCAGCAGCTTGTCCGGGTTCTACGAGCAGTACTTC. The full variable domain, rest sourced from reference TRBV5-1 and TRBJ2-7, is KAGVTQTPRYLIKTRGQQVTLSCSPISGHRSVSWYQQTPGQGLQFLFEYFSETQRNKGNFPGRFSGRQFSNSRSEMNVSTLELGDSALYLCASSLSGFYEQYFGPGTRLTVT.

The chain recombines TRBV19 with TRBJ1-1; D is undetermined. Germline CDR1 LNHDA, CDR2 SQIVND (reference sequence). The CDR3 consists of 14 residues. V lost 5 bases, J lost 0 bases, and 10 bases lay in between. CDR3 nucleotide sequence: TGTGCCAGTAGTCATCAGAGGATGAACACTGAAGCTTTCTTT. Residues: CASSHQRMNTEAFF.

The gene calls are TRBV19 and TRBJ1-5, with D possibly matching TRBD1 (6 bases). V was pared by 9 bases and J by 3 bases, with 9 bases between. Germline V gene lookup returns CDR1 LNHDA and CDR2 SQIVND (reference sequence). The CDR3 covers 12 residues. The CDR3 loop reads CASTGPNQPQHF. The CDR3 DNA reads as TGTGCCAGCACAGGGCCCAATCAGCCCCAGCATTTT.

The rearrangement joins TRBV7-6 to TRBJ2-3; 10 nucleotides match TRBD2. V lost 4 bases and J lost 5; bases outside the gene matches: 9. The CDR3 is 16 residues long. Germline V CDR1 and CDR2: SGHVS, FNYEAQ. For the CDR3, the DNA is TGTGCCAGCAGCTCGCCGGGGACTAGCGCCGAAGATACGCAGTATTTT. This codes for CASSSPGTSAEDTQYF.

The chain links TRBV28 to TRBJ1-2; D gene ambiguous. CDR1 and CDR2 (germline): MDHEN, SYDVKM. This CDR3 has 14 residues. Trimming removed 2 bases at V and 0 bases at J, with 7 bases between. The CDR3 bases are TGTGCCAGCAGTTTAGAACAGCCTAACTATGGCTACACCTTC. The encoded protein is CASSLEQPNYGYTF.

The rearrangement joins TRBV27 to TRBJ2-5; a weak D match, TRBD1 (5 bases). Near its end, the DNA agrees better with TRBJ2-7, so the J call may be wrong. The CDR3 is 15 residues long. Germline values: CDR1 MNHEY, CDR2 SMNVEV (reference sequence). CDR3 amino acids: CASSLKGQPAYEQYF. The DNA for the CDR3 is TGTGCCAGCAGTTTAAAGGGGCAACCAGCCTACGAGCAGTACTTC.

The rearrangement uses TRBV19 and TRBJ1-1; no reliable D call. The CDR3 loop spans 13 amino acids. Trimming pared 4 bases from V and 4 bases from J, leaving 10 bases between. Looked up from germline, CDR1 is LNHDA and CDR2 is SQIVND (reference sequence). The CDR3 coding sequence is TGTGCCAGTAGTACGTACGTGGGCACTGAAGCTTTCTTT. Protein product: CASSTYVGTEAFF.

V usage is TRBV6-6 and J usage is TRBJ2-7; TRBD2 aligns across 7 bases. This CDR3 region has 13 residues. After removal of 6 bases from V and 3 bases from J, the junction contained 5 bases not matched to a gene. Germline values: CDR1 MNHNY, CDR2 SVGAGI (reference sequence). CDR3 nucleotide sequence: TGTGCCAGCAGGTCCGGGACTAACTACGAGCAGTACTTC. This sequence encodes CASRSGTNYEQYF.

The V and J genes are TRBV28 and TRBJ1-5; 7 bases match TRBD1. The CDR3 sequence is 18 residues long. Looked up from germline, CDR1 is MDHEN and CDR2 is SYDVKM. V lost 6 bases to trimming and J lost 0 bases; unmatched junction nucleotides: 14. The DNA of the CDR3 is TGTGCCAGCAGCCCCCTTTACCGGGACAGTTATAGCAATCAGCCCCAGCATTTT. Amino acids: CASSPLYRDSYSNQPQHF.

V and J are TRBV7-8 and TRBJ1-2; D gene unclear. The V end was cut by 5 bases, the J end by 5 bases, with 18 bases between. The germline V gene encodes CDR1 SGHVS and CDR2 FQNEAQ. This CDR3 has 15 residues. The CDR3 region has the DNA TGTGCCAGCAGCCTATCAGAACCTCCGGGGTATGGCTACACCTTC. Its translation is CASSLSEPPGYGYTF.

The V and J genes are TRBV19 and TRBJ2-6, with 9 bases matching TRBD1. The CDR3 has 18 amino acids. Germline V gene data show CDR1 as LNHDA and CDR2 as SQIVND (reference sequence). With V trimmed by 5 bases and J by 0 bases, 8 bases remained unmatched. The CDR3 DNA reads TGTGCCAGTAGTCCCCGGGACAGGGCTAACTCTGGGGCCAACGTCCTGACTTTC. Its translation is CASSPRDRANSGANVLTF.

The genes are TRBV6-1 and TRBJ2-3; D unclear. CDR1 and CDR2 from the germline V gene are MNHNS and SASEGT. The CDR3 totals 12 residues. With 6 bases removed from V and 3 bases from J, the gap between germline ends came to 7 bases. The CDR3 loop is CASRMTTDTQYF. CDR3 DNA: TGTGCCAGCAGGATGACGACAGATACGCAGTATTTT.

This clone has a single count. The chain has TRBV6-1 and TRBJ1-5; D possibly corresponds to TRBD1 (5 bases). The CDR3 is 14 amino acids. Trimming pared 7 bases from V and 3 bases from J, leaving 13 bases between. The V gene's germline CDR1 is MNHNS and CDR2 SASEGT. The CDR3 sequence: CASIQTVVNQPQHF. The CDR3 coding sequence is TGTGCCAGCATCCAGACAGTCGTCAATCAGCCCCAGCATTTT.

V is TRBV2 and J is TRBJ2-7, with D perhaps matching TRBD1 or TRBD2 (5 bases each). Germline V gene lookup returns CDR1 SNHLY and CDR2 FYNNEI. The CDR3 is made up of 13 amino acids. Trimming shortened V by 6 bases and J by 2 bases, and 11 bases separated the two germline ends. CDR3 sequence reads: CASRSGTPYEQYF. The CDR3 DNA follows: TGTGCCAGCAGATCCGGGACCCCCTACGAGCAGTACTTC.

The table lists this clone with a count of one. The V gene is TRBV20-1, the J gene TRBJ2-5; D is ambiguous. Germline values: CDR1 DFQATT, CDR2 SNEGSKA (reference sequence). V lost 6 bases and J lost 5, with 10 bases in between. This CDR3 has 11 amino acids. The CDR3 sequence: CSAGSKETQYF. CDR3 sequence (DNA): TGCAGTGCGGGCTCTAAGGAGACCCAGTACTTC.